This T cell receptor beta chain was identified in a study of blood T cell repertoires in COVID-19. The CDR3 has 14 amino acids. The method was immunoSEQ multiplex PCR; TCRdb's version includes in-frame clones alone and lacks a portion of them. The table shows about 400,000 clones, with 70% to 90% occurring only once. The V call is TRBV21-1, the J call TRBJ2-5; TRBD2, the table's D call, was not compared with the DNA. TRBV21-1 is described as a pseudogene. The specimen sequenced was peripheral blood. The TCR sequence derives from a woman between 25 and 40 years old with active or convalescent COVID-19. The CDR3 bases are TGTGCCAGCAGCAAAGGTGGGAGGGAAGAGACCCAGTACTTC. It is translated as CASSKGGREETQYF.